Shown below are 10 T cell receptor beta chains from a single sample sequenced in a study of T cells in localized non-small cell lung cancer. Assay: immunoSEQ multiplex PCR; the TCRdb copy retains only in-frame clones and omits some. The sample has roughly 84,000 clones; 88% are singletons. Material: peripheral blood, obtained before any cancer treatment. The origin of the receptors is a woman aged 40-69 years with stage I squamous cell lung carcinoma.

The J gene is TRBJ2-1, the V gene TRBV5-1, with D perhaps TRBD2 (5 bases). Germline V CDR1 and CDR2: SGHRS, YFSETQ. This CDR3 is 13 amino acids long. V was cut by 3 bases and J by 5 bases, with 9 bases left in between. CDR3 in DNA: TGCGCCAGCAGCTCGGGGAGTCACAATGAGCAGTTCTTC. Translation gives CASSSGSHNEQFF.

V and J are TRBV4-1 and TRBJ1-1; no clear D. CDR1 and CDR2 (germline): MGHRA, YSYEKL. V was pared by 1 base and J by 14 bases, with 14 bases between. The CDR3 is made up of 12 amino acids. CDR3: CASSQGSPEMFF. The DNA of the CDR3 is TGCGCCAGCAGCCAAGGAAGCCCCGAAATGTTCTTT.

The genes are TRBV19 and TRBJ1-2, with no clear D. V lost 3 bases to trimming and J lost 2 bases, with 10 bases between them. The CDR3 has 14 amino acids. Germline values: CDR1 LNHDA, CDR2 SQIVND (reference sequence). The CDR3 region is CASSITVVNYGYTF. In DNA, the CDR3 is TGTGCCAGTAGTATCACGGTCGTAAACTATGGCTACACCTTC. Based on the CDR3 plus reference TRBV19 and TRBJ1-2, the full variable domain is DGGITQSPKYLFRKEGQNVTLSCEQNLNHDAMYWYRQDPGQGLRLIYYSQIVNDFQKGDIAEGYSVSREKKESFPLTVTSAQKNPTAFYLCASSITVVNYGYTFGSGTRLTVV.

The CDR3 loop is CASSPGQGREAFF. In DNA form, the CDR3 reads TGTGCCAGCAGTCCGGGACAGGGCCGAGAAGCTTTCTTT. This chain uses TRBV6-6 with TRBJ1-1; 9 nucleotides match TRBD1. Germline assignment: CDR1 MNHNY and CDR2 SVGAGI (reference sequence). This CDR3 has 13 residues. V shed 5 bases, J shed 8 bases, and the junction held 6 bases outside the gene matches.

This clone was recorded many times. Distinct nucleotide sequences in the sample also encode this CDR3. The chain couples TRBV19 to TRBJ1-5, with 7 nucleotides matching TRBD1. The CDR3 extends over 15 amino acids. Germline V gives CDR1 LNHDA, CDR2 SQIVND (reference sequence). V shed 4 bases and J 2 bases; nucleotides not matched to a gene: 5. The DNA for the CDR3 is TGTGCCAGTAGTACCCGACAGGGTGGCAATCAGCCCCAGCATTTT. Its protein is CASSTRQGGNQPQHF.

The count of this clone is one. This chain connects TRBV10-1 to TRBJ2-7; 9 bases are a match to TRBD1. CDR1 and CDR2 from the germline V gene are WNHNN and SYGVQD (reference sequence). Trimming took 2 bases from V and 4 from J; bases not matched to a gene: 6. The CDR3 spans 15 residues. The CDR3 loop is CASSEGIQGAYEQYF. As DNA, the CDR3 is TGCGCCAGCAGTGAGGGAATACAGGGGGCTTACGAGCAGTACTTC.

This clone was found once. The chain uses TRBV7-3 and TRBJ2-1, with D uncertain. This CDR3 is built from 15 residues. Germline-derived CDR1 and CDR2 are SGHTA and FQGTGA. V was clipped by 3 bases and J by 9 bases, with 18 bases between them. The CDR3 coding sequence is TGTGCCAGCAGCTTCTCCTCAAATACCGCGAGTGAGCAGTTCTTC. Residues: CASSFSSNTASEQFF.

The genes are TRBV5-8 and TRBJ1-1; possibly TRBD1 for D (6 bases). Trimming pared 4 bases from V and 5 bases from J, leaving 18 bases between. Germline values: CDR1 SGHTS, CDR2 YDEGEE. CDR3 length: 15 residues. The CDR3 region is CASSLVRGQGTEAFF. CDR3 sequence (DNA): TGTGCCAGCAGCCTCGTGCGGGGGCAGGGGACTGAAGCTTTCTTT. Supplemented by reference TRBV5-8 and TRBJ1-1, the full variable domain reads EAGVTQSPTHLIKTRGQQATLRCSPISGHTSVYWYQQALGLGLQFLLWYDEGEERNRGNFPPRFSGRQFPNYSSELNVNALELEDSALYLCASSLVRGQGTEAFFGQGTRLTVV.

V and J are TRBV6-1 and TRBJ2-1, with D uncertain. The CDR3 totals 14 residues. The germline CDR1 and CDR2 sequences are MNHNS and SASEGT. V lost 3 bases to trimming and J lost 2 bases, with 8 bases between them. The CDR3 here is CASSESRAYNEQFF. CDR3 bases: TGTGCCAGCAGTGAGTCCCGAGCCTACAATGAGCAGTTCTTC.

The DNA for the CDR3 is TGCGCCAGCAGCTACCCAGACAGGGACGAGCAGTACTTC. Its translation is CASSYPDRDEQYF. This chain uses TRBV5-1 with TRBJ2-7; the match to TRBD1 covers 7 bases. Germline CDR1 SGHRS, CDR2 YFSETQ. This CDR3 has 13 residues. The J segment lost 5 bases and the V segment lost 3 bases, leaving 5 bases of the junction unmatched.